The clone carrying this T cell receptor beta chain was detected ten times or more. CDR1 is SGHRS, CDR2 YFSETQ, per germline. Trimming pared 0 bases from V and 6 bases from J, leaving 12 bases between. This CDR3 is built from 15 residues. Semi-nested PCR with Nested Universal Primer A followed constant-region reverse priming of full-length variable regions. TCRdb redid the calling of the 5' RACE reads with MiXCR, one entry per CDR3 protein. The repertoire consists of 55,000 to 80,000 distinct CDR3 sequences, with less than 25% occurring once and the leading ten covering about 3%. This receptor was obtained from a female donor with breast cancer. The chain recombines TRBV5-1 with TRBJ1-4, with D unclear. Sequencing was done on a sample of memory CD4+ T cells sorted from a lymph node. Subset: memory CD4+ T cells, CD4+CD45RO+CD25-. The CDR3 sequence: CASSLGVTEYEKLFF. For the CDR3, the DNA is TGCGCCAGCAGCTTGGGGGTGACGGAATATGAAAAACTGTTTTTT.